This entry is about one TCR beta chain. The sample is drawn from a study of T cell responses to AZD1222 COVID-19 vaccine. Produced via immunoSEQ multiplex PCR; TCRdb's table is partial and in-frame only. The sample lists approximately 97,000 clones; 91% were seen once. Germline loops: CDR1 KGHDR, CDR2 SFDVKD. Trimming cost V 3 bases and J 0 bases, with 5 bases left between them. The CDR3 is 14 amino acids. This clonotype was sampled from an adult in good health. This rearrangement joins TRBV24-1 to TRBJ1-5; the D is unclear. The sample in question was peripheral blood, obtained on day 0 of AZD1222 vaccination. The CDR3 DNA is TGTGCCACCAGTGATACGGGTAGCAATCAGCCCCAGCATTTT. It codes for CATSDTGSNQPQHF.